The TCR beta chain described here comes from a study of CD8 T cells in Susac syndrome. Reverse transcription used roughly 0.5 to 1 ug RNA and random hexamers. The authors amplified TCR beta CDR3 across 54 Vbeta and 13 Jbeta using immunoSEQ multiplex PCR. Each CDR3 protein is one row after TCRdb ran MiXCR on the immunoSEQ multiplex PCR reads. The sample has over 100,000 distinct CDR3 sequences, approximately 96% seen once. There are 15 residues in the CDR3. J gave up 2 bases and V 8 bases, and 9 bases lay outside the gene matches. Germline loops: CDR1 MNHEY, CDR2 SVGEGT. This receptor was identified in a human donor in good health. Sequenced sample: CD4+ T cells from PBMCs. V usage is TRBV6-2 or TRBV6-3 and J usage is TRBJ2-5, with 9 bases lining up with TRBD2. The CDR3, as DNA: TGTGCCAGCGTCATAGCGGGAGCCTCGCAAGAGACCCAGTACTTC. Translation: CASVIAGASQETQYF.